This T cell receptor beta chain was sequenced during a study of cytomegalovirus exposure and HLA in healthy donors. The CDR3 runs to 14 residues. In germline, CDR1 is SEHNR, CDR2 FQNEAQ (reference sequence). The V and J ends lost 4 bases and 3 bases, in that order; junction bases with no gene match: 3. Of note for this clone: Its antigen is as yet unknown.

Each of the donors was a healthy bone marrow donor. Vbeta (60) and Jbeta (13) primers were used in the PCR. Clones were read by immunoSEQ multiplex PCR, and TCRdb kept only the in-frame ones, dropping some. This table has about 220,000 clones, about 80% appearing once. Whole-study results and caveats: Upon later analysis, TCR association rates were observed to vary by HLA locus, being highest for DRB1 and lowest for HLA-C.

Sequenced material: PBMCs. This chain joins TRBV7-9 and TRBJ2-5; 9 positions match TRBD2. The TCR sequence derives from a young man in good health and CMV-seronegative. CDR3 sequence: CASSSTSGKETQYF. The CDR3, as DNA: TGTGCCAGCAGCTCGACTAGCGGAAAAGAGACCCAGTACTTC.